The T cell receptor beta chain described here comes from a study of tumor-infiltrating lymphocytes in primary liver carcinoma. Study-wide results and caveats: Tumors had a significantly higher top-250-clone fraction than blood (p = 0.039).

Details on this clonotype: Its specificity is unknown. This is likely a read error, given that the CDR3 carries no conserved phenylalanine or tryptophan at its end.

The CDR3 consists of 12 residues. Germline CDR1 SQVTM, CDR2 ANQGSEA. Bulk tissue was left unsorted, and RNA and DNA were co-extracted from 20-30 mg of it. HBV chronically infected the treatment-naive patients. With roughly 0.5 ug total RNA as template and a constant-region primer, TCR beta cDNA was made. Three nested multiplex PCR rounds, a slightly modified ARM-PCR, produced the libraries for TCR beta. The opening two PCR rounds, ten to eleven cycles each, paired TRBV1-TRBV30 forward primers with a C-beta reverse primer. TCRdb reprocessed the multiplex PCR reads with MiXCR, giving one entry per CDR3 protein. The data hold around 88,000 distinct CDR3 sequences, with less than 75% observed a single time.

This TCR was sampled from a man in his forties with primary liver carcinoma and hepatitis B virus infection. The rearrangement links TRBV29-1 to TRBJ2-1, with D possibly being TRBD2 (6 bases). The sample comprised tumor-adjacent normal liver tissue. The CDR3 spells CSVRGSYKEQFS. The CDR3 DNA reads as TGCAGCGTCCGGGGGAGCTACAAAGAGCAGTTCTCC.